The clone carrying this T cell receptor (beta chain) was detected a few times. Its target is not known. This entry comes from a study of vaccination and CD4 T cells after COVID-19. At the level of the study: Diagnosis preceded the drawing of post-COVID samples by a median approximately 96 days (range 35 to 161).

Treatment noted: roughly ten-day PBMC culture with coronavirus spike peptide pools or control peptides (ViraFEST assay). Germline values: CDR1 SEHNR, CDR2 FQNEAQ (reference sequence). The V and J ends lost 3 bases and 0 bases, in that order; junction bases with no gene match: 4. The CDR3 spans 15 residues. At the Johns Hopkins FTIC core, DNA taken from cultured CD4+ T cells was sequenced by way of the Oncomine TCR Beta short-read assay. TCRdb called the PCR reads again in MiXCR, with one record for every CDR3 protein. The sample consists of under 20,000 distinct CDR3 sequences, 30% to 40% of them appearing once. The study, taken as a whole, reports: Convalescent patients had a median roughly 86% of reactive clones appearing only post-vaccination.

The sequence derives from a human donor with COVID-19. The sequenced sample was cultured CD4+ T cells from blood. This sequence joins TRBV7-9 and TRBJ2-5; 7 bases are shared with TRBD1. The CDR3: CASSLGDRDQETQYF. The CDR3 coding sequence is TGTGCCAGCAGCTTGGGAGACAGGGACCAAGAGACCCAGTACTTC.